This T cell receptor beta chain was profiled in a study of T cell responses to AZD1222 COVID-19 vaccine. The study's findings and limits: In all cases, repertoires were sampled only after the peak T cell response. Baseline serology detected seropositivity in only 5 or 6 AZD1222 recipients. Clonal diversity may have been underestimated, and the donors were mostly white British, with more females than males. Two doses of AZD1222 preceded a rise in Spike-specific TCR breadth and depth.

Repertoires were generated with immunoSEQ multiplex PCR, while TCRdb's copy carries only in-frame clones and drops some. The sample has 100,000 or so clones; about 88% are singletons. As regards this clone: Antigen unknown.

V was trimmed by 1 base and J by 0 bases, leaving 18 bases between them. The CDR3 covers 18 residues. Germline V lookup: CDR1 SGHTS, CDR2 YDEGEE. Material: peripheral blood, obtained on day 0 of AZD1222 vaccination. The gene calls are TRBV5-8 and TRBJ2-3; D gene unclear. The sequence was collected from an adult in good health. The CDR3 spells CASSLFGGVGTSTDTQYF. CDR3 nucleotides: TGTGCCAGCAGCTTGTTTGGTGGGGTCGGAACTAGCACAGATACGCAGTATTTT.